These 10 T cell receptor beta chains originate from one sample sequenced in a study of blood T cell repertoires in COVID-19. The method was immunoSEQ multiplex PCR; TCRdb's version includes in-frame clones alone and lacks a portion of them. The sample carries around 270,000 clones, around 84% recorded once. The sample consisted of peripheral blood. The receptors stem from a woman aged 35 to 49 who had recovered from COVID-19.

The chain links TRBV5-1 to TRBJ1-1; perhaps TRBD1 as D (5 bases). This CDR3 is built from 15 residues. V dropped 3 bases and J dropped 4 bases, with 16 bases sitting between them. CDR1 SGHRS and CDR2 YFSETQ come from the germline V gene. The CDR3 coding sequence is TGCGCCAGCAGCTCCCCGGCGGGGGGTGGCACTGAAGCTTTCTTT. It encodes CASSSPAGGGTEAFF.

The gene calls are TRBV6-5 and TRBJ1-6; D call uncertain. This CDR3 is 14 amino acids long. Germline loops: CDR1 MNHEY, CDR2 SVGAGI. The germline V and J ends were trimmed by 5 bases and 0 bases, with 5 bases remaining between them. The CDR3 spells CASSTSSYNSPLHF. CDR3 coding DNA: TGTGCCAGCAGTACGAGCTCCTATAATTCACCCCTCCACTTT.

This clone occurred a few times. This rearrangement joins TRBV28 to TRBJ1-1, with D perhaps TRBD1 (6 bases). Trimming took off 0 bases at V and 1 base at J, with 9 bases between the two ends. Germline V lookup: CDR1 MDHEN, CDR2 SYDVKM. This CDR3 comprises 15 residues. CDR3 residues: CASSLWEGGNTEAFF. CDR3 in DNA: TGTGCCAGCAGTTTATGGGAAGGGGGGAACACTGAAGCTTTCTTT.

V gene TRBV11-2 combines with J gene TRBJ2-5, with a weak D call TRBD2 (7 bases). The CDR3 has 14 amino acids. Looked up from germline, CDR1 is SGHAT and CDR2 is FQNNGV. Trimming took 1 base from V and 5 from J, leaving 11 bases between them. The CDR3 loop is CASSLGGGGETQYF. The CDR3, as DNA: TGTGCCAGCAGCTTAGGAGGGGGAGGGGAGACCCAGTACTTC.

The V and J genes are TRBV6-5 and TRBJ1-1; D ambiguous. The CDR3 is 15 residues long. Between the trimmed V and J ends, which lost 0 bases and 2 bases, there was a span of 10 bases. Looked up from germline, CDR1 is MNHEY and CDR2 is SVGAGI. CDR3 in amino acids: CASSYSSVENTEAFF. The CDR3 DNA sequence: TGTGCCAGCAGTTACTCGAGCGTCGAAAACACTGAAGCTTTCTTT.

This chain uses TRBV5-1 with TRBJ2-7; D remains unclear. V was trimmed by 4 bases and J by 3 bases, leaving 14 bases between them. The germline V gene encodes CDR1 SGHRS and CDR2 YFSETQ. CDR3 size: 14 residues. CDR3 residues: CASSPFSASYEQYF. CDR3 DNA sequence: TGCGCCAGCAGCCCGTTCTCTGCGAGCTACGAGCAGTACTTC.

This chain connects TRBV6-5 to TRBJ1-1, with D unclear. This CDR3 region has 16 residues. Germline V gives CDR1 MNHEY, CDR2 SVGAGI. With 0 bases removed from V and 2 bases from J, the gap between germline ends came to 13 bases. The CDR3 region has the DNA TGTGCCAGCAGTTACTCGAGTGTCAGGCGAAACACTGAAGCTTTCTTT. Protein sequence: CASSYSSVRRNTEAFF.

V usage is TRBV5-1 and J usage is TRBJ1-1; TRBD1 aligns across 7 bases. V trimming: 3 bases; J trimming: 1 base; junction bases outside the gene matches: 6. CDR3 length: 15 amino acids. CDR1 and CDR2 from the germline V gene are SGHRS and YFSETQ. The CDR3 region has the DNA TGCGCCAGCAGCTCACAGGGGATAGAGAACACTGAAGCTTTCTTT. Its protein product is CASSSQGIENTEAFF.

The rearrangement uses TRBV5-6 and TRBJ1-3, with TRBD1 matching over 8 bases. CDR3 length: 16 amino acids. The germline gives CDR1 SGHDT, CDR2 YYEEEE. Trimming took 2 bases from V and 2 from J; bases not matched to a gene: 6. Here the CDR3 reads CASSFSQGAAGNTIYF. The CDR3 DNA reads TGTGCCAGCAGCTTTTCGCAGGGGGCGGCTGGAAACACCATATATTTT. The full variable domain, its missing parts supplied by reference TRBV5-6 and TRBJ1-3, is DAGVTQSPTHLIKTRGQQVTLRCSPKSGHDTVSWYQQALGQGPQFIFQYYEEEERQRGNFPDRFSGHQFPNYSSELNVNALLLGDSALYLCASSFSQGAAGNTIYFGEGSWLTVV.

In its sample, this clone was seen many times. This chain's CDR3 is CASILLRGGNSPLHF. In nucleotides, the CDR3 is TGTGCCAGCATCCTCCTCCGGGGAGGTAATTCACCCCTCCACTTT. The chain joins TRBV2 to TRBJ1-6; D unclear. The CDR3 runs 15 residues. With 7 bases removed from V and 6 bases from J, the gap between germline ends came to 16 bases. Germline loops: CDR1 SNHLY, CDR2 FYNNEI.